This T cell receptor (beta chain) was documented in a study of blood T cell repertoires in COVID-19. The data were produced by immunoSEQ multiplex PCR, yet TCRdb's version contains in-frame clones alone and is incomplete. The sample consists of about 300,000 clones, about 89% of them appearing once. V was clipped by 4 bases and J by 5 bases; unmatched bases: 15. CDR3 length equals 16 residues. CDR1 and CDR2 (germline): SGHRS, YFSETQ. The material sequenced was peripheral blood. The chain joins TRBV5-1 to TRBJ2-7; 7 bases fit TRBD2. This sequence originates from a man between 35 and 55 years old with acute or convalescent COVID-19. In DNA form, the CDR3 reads TGCGCCAGCAGCCCCCACGGGACGGGGGGACCGGACGAGCAGTACTTC. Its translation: CASSPHGTGGPDEQYF.